This TCR beta chain emerged from a study of T cell changes during pregnancy in multiple sclerosis. The germline V and J ends were trimmed by 3 bases and 1 base, with 9 bases remaining between them. Germline CDR1 and CDR2: PRHDT and FYEKMQ (reference sequence). The CDR3 consists of 14 residues. Assay: immunoSEQ multiplex PCR; the TCRdb copy retains only in-frame clones and omits some. The sample lists around 77,000 clones, approximately 92% occurring once. This chain joins TRBV13 and TRBJ1-1; D remains unclear. The sequencing used peripheral blood, collected in the third trimester of pregnancy. The origin of this receptor is a female donor with multiple sclerosis, enrolled in a pregnancy study. CDR3 nucleotide sequence: TGTGCCAGCAGCTTTCAGGAAAGGAACACTGAAGCTTTCTTT. Translating it yields CASSFQERNTEAFF. The entire variable domain, with the rest obtained from reference TRBV13 and TRBJ1-1, is as follows: AAGVIQSPRHLIKEKRETATLKCYPIPRHDTVYWYQQGPGQDPQFLISFYEKMQSDKGSIPDRFSAQQFSDYHSELNMSSLELGDSALYFCASSFQERNTEAFFGQGTRLTVV.